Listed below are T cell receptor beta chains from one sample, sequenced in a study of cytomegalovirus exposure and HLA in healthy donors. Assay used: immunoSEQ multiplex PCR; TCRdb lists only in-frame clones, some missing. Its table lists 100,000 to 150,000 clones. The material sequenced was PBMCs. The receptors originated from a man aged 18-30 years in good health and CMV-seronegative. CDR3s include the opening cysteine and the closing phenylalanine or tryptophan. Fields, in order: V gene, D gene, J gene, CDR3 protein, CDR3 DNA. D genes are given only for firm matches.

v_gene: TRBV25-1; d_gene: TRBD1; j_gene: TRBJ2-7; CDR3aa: CATTATGMHQYF; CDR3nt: TGTGCCACTACGGCGACAGGGATGCATCAGTACTTC
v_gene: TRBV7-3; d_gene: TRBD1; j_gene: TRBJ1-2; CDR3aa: CASTRDRFADYGYTF; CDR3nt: TGTGCCAGTACCAGGGACAGATTCGCCGATTATGGCTACACCTTC
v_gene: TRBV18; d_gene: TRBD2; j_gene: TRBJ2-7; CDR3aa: CASSPEFTSGSRAEQYF; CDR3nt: TGTGCCAGCTCACCGGAATTCACTAGCGGGAGTAGGGCCGAGCAGTACTTC
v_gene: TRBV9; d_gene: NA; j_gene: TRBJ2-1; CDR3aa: CASSVVGGGEQFF; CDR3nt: TGTGCCAGCAGCGTAGTCGGGGGAGGCGAGCAGTTCTTC
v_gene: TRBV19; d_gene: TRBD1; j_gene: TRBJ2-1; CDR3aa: CASSFRTGETLNEQFF; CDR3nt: TGTGCCAGTAGTTTCCGGACAGGGGAGACCCTCAATGAGCAGTTCTTC
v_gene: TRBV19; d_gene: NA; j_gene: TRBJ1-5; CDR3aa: CASTHRAGGKNQPQHF; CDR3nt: TGTGCCAGTACCCATAGGGCGGGGGGGAAGAACCAGCCCCAGCATTTT
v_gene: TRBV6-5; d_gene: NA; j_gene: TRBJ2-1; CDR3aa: CASSYSRDNEQFF; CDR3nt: TGTGCCAGCAGTTACTCGAGGGACAATGAGCAGTTCTTC
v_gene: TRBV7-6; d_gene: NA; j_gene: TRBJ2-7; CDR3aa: CASSSQAGRSYEQYF; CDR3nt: TGTGCCAGCAGCTCCCAGGCGGGACGGTCCTACGAGCAGTACTTC
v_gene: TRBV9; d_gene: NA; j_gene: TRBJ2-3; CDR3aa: CASSGTVFGTDTQYF; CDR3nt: TGTGCCAGCAGCGGAACTGTCTTCGGCACAGATACGCAGTATTTT
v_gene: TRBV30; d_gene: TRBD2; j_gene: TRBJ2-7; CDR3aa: CAWNRLAAYEQYF; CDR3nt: TGTGCCTGGAATAGACTAGCGGCCTACGAGCAGTACTTC
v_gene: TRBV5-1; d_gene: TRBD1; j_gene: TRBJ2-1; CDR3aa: CASSLQGDTYNEQFF; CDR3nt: TGCGCCAGCAGCCTCCAGGGGGACACCTACAATGAGCAGTTCTTC
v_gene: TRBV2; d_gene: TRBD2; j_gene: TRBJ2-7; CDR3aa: CASRRTSGGFPTYEQYF; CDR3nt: TGTGCCAGCAGGCGGACTAGCGGGGGGTTTCCGACCTACGAGCAGTACTTC
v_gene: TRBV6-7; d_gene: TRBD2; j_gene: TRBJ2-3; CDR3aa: CASSYPRVAGAYSDTQYF; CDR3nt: TGTGCCAGCAGTTACCCCAGGGTGGCGGGAGCTTATTCAGATACGCAGTATTTT
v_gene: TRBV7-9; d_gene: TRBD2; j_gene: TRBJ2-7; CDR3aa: CASSLVAGGPYEQYF; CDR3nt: TGTGCCAGCAGCTTAGTAGCGGGAGGGCCGTACGAGCAGTACTTC
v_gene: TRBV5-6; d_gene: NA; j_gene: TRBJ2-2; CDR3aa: CASSLAAAPYTGELFF; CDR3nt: TGTGCCAGCAGCTTGGCCGCTGCGCCGTACACCGGGGAGCTGTTTTTT
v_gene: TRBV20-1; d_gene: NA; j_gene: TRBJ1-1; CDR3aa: CSAQGNTEAFF; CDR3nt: TGCAGTGCACAGGGGAACACTGAAGCTTTCTTT
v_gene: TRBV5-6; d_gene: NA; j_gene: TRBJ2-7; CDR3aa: CASSLSAYEQYF; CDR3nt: TGTGCCAGCAGCTTGTCGGCCTACGAGCAGTACTTC
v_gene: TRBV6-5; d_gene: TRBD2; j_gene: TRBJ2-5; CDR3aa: CASSYLTSGVVGTQYF; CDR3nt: TGTGCCAGCAGCTACCTCACTAGCGGGGTCGTGGGGACCCAGTACTTC
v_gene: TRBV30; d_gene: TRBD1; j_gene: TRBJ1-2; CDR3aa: CALLGGYRINYGYTF; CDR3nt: TGTGCCTTGTTAGGGGGCTACCGAATTAACTATGGCTACACCTTC
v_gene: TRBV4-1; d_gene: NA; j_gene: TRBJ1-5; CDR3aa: CASSQDKGSNQPQHF; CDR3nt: TGCGCCAGCAGCCAAGATAAGGGGAGCAATCAGCCCCAGCATTTT
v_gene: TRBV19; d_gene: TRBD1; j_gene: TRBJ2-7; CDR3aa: CASSGWDRGTYEQYF; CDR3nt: TGTGCCAGTAGTGGCTGGGACAGGGGGACCTACGAGCAGTACTTC
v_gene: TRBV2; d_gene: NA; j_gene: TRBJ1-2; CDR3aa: CASSASLGRGYTF; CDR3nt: TGTGCCAGCAGTGCATCGTTGGGGAGGGGCTACACCTTC
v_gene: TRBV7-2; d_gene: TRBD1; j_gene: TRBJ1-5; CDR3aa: CASSPDRVQPQHF; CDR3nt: TGTGCCAGCAGCCCAGACAGGGTTCAGCCCCAGCATTTT
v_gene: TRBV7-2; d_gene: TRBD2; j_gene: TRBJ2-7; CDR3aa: CASSLGGVYYEQYF; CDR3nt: TGTGCCAGCAGCTTGGGAGGGGTCTACTACGAGCAGTACTTC
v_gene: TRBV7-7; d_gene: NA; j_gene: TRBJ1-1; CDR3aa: CASSLARNTEAFF; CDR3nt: TGTGCTAGCAGCTTAGCCCGGAACACTGAAGCTTTCTTT
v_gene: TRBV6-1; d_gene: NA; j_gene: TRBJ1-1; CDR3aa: CASSVTVNRWAFF; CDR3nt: TGTGCCAGCAGTGTCACGGTCAACCGCTGGGCTTTCTTT
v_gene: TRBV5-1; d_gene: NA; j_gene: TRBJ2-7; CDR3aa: CASSGAYEQYF; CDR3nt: TGCGCCAGCTCTGGAGCCTACGAGCAGTACTTC
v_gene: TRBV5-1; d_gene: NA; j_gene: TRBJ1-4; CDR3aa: CASSSSQRRINEKLFF; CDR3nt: TGCGCCAGCAGCTCATCACAGAGACGGATTAATGAAAAACTGTTTTTT
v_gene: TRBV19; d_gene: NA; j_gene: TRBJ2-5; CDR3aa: CASSIKSLFQGSGSETQYF; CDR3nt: TGTGCCAGTAGTATAAAATCCTTGTTTCAAGGTAGTGGTAGCGAGACCCAGTACTTC
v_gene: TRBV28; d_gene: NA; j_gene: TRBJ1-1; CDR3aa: CASSNAARQAFF; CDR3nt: TGTGCCAGCAGCAACGCGGCCCGCCAAGCTTTCTTT
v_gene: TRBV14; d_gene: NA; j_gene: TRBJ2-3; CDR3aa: CASSFLTDTQYF; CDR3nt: TGTGCCAGCAGCTTCCTAACAGATACGCAGTATTTT
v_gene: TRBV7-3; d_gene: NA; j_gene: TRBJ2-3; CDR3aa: CASSEGLTSTDTQYF; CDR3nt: TGTGCCAGCAGCGAGGGACTGACTAGCACAGATACGCAGTATTTT
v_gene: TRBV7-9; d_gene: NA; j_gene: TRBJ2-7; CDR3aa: CASSAGQPYEQYF; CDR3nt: TGTGCCAGCAGCGCGGGACAGCCATACGAGCAGTACTTC
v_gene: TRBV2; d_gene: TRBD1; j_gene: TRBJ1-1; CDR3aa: CASSGMKGQGFFWHTEAFF; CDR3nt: TGTGCCAGCAGTGGGATGAAGGGACAGGGATTTTTCTGGCACACTGAAGCTTTCTTT
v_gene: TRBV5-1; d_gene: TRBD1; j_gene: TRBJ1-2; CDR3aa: CASSLSTGTGPRGYTF; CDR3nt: TGCGCCAGCAGCTTGTCAACCGGGACAGGCCCCCGGGGCTACACCTTC
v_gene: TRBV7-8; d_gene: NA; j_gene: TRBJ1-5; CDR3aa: CASSLQGNNQPQHF; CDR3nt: TGTGCCAGCAGCTTGCAGGGAAACAATCAGCCCCAGCATTTT
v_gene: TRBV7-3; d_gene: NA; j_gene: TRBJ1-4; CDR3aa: CASSLRGGDEKLFF; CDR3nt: TGTGCCAGCAGCTTAAGAGGGGGTGATGAAAAACTGTTTTTT
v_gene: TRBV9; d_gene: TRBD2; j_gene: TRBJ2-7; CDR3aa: CASSASGTSGVEQYF; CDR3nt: TGTGCCAGCAGCGCCTCCGGGACTAGCGGGGTCGAGCAGTACTTC
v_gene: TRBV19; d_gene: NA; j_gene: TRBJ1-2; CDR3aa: CASTTDTARYGCTF; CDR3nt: TGTGCCAGTACCACCGATACAGCACGCTATGGCTGCACCTTC
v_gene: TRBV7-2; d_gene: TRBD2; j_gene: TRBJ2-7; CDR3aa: CASSLALLADTYEQYF; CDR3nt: TGTGCCAGCAGCTTAGCGCTACTAGCGGATACCTACGAGCAGTACTTC
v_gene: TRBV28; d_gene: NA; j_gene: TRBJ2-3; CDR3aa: CASSFPQYTQYF; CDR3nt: TGTGCCAGCAGTTTTCCTCAGTATACGCAGTATTTT
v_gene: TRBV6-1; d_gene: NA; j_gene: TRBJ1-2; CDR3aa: CASSELFNGATTF; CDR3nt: TGTGCCAGCAGTGAATTGTTCAATGGGGCGACCACCTTC
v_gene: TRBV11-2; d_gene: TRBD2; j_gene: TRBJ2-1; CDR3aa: CASSLLAVSYNEQFF; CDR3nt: TGTGCCAGCAGCTTACTAGCGGTGTCCTACAATGAGCAGTTCTTC
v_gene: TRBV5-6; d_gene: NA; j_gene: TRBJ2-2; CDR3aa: CASSQTSGWVAGELFF; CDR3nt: TGTGCCAGCAGCCAAACGTCGGGGTGGGTCGCCGGGGAGCTGTTTTTT
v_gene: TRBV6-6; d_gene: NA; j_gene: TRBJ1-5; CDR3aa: CASSAWAGNQPQHF; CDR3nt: TGTGCCAGCTCCGCATGGGCAGGCAATCAGCCCCAGCATTTT
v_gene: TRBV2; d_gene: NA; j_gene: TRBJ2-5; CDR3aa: CASSAGGSLETQYF; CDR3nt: TGTGCCAGCAGTGCAGGTGGGTCCCTCGAGACCCAGTACTTC
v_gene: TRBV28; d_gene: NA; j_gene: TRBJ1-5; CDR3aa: CASMGGRRNQPQHF; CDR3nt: TGTGCCAGCATGGGGGGGCGCCGGAATCAGCCCCAGCATTTT
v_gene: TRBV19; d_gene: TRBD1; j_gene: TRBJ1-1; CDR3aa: CASSPLGTGARTEAFF; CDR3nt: TGTGCCAGTAGCCCTCTTGGCACAGGGGCACGGACTGAAGCTTTCTTT
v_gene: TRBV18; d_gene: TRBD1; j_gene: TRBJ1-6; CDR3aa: CASSLGQINNSPLHF; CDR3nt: TGTGCCAGCTCACTGGGACAGATAAATAATTCACCCCTCCACTTT
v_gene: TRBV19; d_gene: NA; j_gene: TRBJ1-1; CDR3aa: CASSLTRGATEAFF; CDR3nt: TGTGCCAGTAGTCTCACGCGGGGGGCCACTGAAGCTTTCTTT
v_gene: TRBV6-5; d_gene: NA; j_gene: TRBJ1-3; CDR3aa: CASSYGPGRVGNTIYF; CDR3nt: TGTGCCAGCAGTTACGGCCCTGGCAGGGTAGGAAACACCATATATTTT
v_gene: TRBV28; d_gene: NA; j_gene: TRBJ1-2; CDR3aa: CASSLGRSNYGYTF; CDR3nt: TGTGCCAGCAGTTTAGGCAGATCAAACTATGGCTACACCTTC
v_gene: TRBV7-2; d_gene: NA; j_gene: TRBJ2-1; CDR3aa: CASSLSSSYNEQFF; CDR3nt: TGTGCCAGCAGCTTATCGAGCTCCTACAATGAGCAGTTCTTC
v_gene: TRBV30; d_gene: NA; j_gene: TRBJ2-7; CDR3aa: CAWKAGSYEQYF; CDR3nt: TGTGCCTGGAAGGCAGGCTCCTACGAGCAGTACTTC
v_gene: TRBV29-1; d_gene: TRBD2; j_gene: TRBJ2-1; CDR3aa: CSGELLAGGTSEQFF; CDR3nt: TGCAGCGGGGAACTACTAGCGGGGGGTACTAGTGAGCAGTTCTTC
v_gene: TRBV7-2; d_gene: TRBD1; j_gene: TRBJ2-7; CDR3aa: CASSFQTGTYEQYF; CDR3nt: TGTGCCAGCAGCTTCCAGACAGGGACCTACGAGCAGTACTTC
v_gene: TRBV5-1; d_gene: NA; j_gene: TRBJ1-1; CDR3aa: CASSLEVYTEAFF; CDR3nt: TGCGCCAGCAGCCTAGAGGTTTACACTGAAGCTTTCTTT
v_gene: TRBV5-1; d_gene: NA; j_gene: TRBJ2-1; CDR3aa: CASSLGEAGESYNEQFF; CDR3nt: TGCGCCAGCAGCTTGGGTGAGGCAGGGGAGTCCTACAATGAGCAGTTCTTC
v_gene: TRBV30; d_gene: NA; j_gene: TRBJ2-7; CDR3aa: CAWSVRVTAYEQYF; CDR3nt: TGTGCCTGGAGTGTACGGGTCACCGCCTACGAGCAGTACTTC